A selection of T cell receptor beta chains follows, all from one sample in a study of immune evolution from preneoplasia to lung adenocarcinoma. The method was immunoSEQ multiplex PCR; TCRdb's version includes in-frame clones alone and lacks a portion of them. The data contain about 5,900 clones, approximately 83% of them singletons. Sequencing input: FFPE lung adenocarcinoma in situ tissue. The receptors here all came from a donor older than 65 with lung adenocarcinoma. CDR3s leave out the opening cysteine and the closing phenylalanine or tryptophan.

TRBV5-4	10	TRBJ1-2	ASSYQVDGYT
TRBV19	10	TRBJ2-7	ASSQRDHEQY
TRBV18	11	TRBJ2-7	ASGQDRAYEQY
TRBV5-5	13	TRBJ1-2	ASSRSRDRIYGYT
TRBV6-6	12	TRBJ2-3	ASNRPGNPDTQY
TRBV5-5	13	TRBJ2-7	ASSLEAVMPYEQY
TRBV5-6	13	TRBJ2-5	ASSVRTSGVGAQY
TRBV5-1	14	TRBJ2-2	ASSTWTGGITGELF
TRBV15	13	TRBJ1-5	ATSRATVGNQPQH
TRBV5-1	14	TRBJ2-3	ASSLRDRGPTDTQY
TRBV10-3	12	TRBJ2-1	AIKSKDRENEQF
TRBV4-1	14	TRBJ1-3	ASSQVTGTSGNTIY
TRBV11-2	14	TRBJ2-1	ASSSLTPSSYNEQF
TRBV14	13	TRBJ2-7	ASSQDARGRREQY
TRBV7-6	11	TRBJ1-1	ASSDGQGSGAF
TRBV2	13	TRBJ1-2	ASPRGGPGVGGYT
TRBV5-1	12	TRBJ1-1	ASRVEGMNTEAF
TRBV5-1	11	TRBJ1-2	ASSLQGDYGYT
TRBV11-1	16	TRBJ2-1	ASSYRPLSGSSYNEQF
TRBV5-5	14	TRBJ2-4	ASSHRRDGAKNIQY
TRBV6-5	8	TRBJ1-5	ASKGQPQH
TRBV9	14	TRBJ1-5	ASSVEVGHYNQPQH
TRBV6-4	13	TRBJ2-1	ASSTGTGDYNEQF
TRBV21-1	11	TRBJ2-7	ASSTTRRYEQY
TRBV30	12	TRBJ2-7	AWNPGVLSYEQY
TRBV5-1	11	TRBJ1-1	ASSLAEYTEAF
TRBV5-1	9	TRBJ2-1	ASSLVQEQF
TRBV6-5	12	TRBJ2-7	ASRPSGLSYEQY
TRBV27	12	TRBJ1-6	ASSFNRVDSPLH
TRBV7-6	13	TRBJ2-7	ASSAGNGSTYEQY
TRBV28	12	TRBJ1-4	ASSPTGGDEKLF
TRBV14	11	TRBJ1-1	ASSQQPNTEAF
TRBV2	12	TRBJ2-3	ASSEYGVTDTQY
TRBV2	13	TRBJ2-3	ASSLLAEDTDTQY
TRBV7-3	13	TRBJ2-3	ASSLTGTGEDTQY
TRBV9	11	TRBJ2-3	ASKEQNTDTQY
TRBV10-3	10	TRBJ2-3	AIASSPDTQY
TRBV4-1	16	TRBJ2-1	ASSHPAASGREWNEQF
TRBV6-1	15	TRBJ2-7	ASSGPTDRSWAYEQY
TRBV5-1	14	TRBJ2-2	ASSPLLADNTGELF
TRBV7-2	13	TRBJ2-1	ASSSLAGPYNEQF
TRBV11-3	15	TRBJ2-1	ASSSGRSGTRRNEQF
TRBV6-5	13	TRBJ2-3	ASSYVLEGADTQY
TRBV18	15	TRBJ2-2	ASSPHDVRGSTGELF
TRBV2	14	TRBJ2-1	ASSGWHQSSYNEQF
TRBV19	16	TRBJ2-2	ASPRGLAGGPGTGELF
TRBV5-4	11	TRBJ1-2	ASSLRGNYGYT
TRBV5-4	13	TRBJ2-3	ASNQREGHADTQY
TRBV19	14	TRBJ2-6	ASSGTGGSGANVLT
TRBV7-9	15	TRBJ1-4	ASSLATSRGLNEKLF
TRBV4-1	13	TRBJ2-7	ASSQEPVNDYEQY
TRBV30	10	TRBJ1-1	AWDRASTEAF
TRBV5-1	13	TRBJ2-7	ASSLAGTAAYEQY
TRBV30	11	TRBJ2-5	ACPLEDQETQY